This T cell receptor beta chain appears in the sequencing data of a study of blood T cells in healthy people across ages. A second PCR of roughly 7 to 11 cycles used a sample-barcoded 5' primer and a J-beta primer mix. Each sample provided no less than 3 million CDR3-containing paired-end reads. TCRdb independently ran MiXCR on the 5' RACE reads; one entry per CDR3 protein. The table shows about 680,000 distinct CDR3 sequences, with about half occurring only once. The sequenced sample was blood. The origin of this receptor is a woman aged 60 to 75 in good health.

CDR3 in DNA: TGTGCCAGCGGCTCTTCGGGAAACGGCTACACCTTC. Translated, it gives CASGSSGNGYTF. The V and J genes are TRBV7-2 and TRBJ1-2; D gene unclear. V was pared by 8 bases and J by 8 bases, with 15 bases between. The CDR3 contains 12 residues. Germline loops: CDR1 SGHTA, CDR2 FQGNSA.